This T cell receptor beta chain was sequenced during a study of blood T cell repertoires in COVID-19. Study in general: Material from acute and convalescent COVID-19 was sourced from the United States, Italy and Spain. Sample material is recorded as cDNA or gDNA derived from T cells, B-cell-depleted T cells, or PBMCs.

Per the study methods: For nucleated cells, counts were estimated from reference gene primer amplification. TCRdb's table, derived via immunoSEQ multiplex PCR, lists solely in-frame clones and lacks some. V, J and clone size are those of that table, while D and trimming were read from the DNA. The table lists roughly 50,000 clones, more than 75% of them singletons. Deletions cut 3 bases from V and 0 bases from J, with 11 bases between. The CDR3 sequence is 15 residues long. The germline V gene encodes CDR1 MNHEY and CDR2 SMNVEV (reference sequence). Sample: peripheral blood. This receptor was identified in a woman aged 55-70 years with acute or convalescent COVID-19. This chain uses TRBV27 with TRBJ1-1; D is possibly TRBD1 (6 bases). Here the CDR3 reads CASSLTGQMNTEAFF. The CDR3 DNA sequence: TGTGCCAGCAGTTTGACAGGACAGATGAACACTGAAGCTTTCTTT.